The 21 T cell receptor beta chains listed next were all sequenced from one sample in a study of PD-L1 blockade in urothelial cancer. The repertoire was sequenced with immunoSEQ multiplex PCR; TCRdb's copy has only in-frame clones and lacks some. The repertoire holds 70,000 to 90,000 clones, with over 80% as singletons. Sequencing used PBMCs, obtained around atezolizumab (anti-PD-L1) treatment. The receptor set was obtained from an older man with urothelial cancer.

Written as DNA, the CDR3 is TGCGCCAGCAGCCAAGTCCCAGCGGGAGAGGTCGAGCAGTACTTC. This gives the protein CASSQVPAGEVEQYF. The chain links TRBV4-3 to TRBJ2-7, with TRBD2 identical over 8 bases. The CDR3 contains 15 residues. Trimming at V came to 1 base and at J to 6 bases, leaving 8 bases not matched to a gene. In germline, CDR1 is LGHNA, CDR2 YSLEER.

The V gene is TRBV5-1, the J gene TRBJ2-2; possibly TRBD1 for D (6 bases). Trimming stripped 4 bases from V and 4 bases from J, with 17 bases between. The germline V gene has CDR1 SGHRS and CDR2 YFSETQ. The CDR3 is 16 residues long. The CDR3 is CASSPKFSGATGELFF. The CDR3 nucleotides read TGCGCCAGCAGCCCCAAATTTTCAGGGGCCACCGGGGAGCTGTTTTTT.

The chain has TRBV10-3 and TRBJ2-2; D possibly corresponds to TRBD1 (5 bases). Germline CDR1 and CDR2: ENHRY and SYGVKD. V lost 10 bases, J lost 1 base, and 13 bases lay in between. The CDR3 length is 14 residues. CDR3: CATASDMNTGELFF. The CDR3 DNA reads as TGTGCCACCGCCTCGGACATGAACACCGGGGAGCTGTTTTTT.

The chain combines TRBV5-1 with TRBJ1-1, with 11 nucleotides matching TRBD1. V was clipped by 5 bases and J by 7 bases; unmatched bases: 7. Germline loops: CDR1 SGHRS, CDR2 YFSETQ. The CDR3 extends over 14 amino acids. The chain's CDR3 is CASSSGTGGNEAFF. In DNA form, the CDR3 reads TGCGCCAGCAGTTCCGGGACAGGGGGAAATGAAGCTTTCTTT.

V gene TRBV30 combines with J gene TRBJ2-1; tentatively, D is TRBD2 (5 bases). CDR1 and CDR2 (germline): GTSNPN, SVGIG (reference sequence). The CDR3 covers 13 residues. V lost 1 base and J lost 5, with 9 bases in between. CDR3 loop: CAWSERRHNEQFF. CDR3 DNA: TGTGCCTGGAGTGAGCGGAGACACAATGAGCAGTTCTTC.

The chain joins TRBV5-4 to TRBJ2-5; 14 bases line up with TRBD2. This CDR3 region has 17 residues. Germline CDR1 and CDR2: SGHNT and YYREEE (reference sequence). V was clipped by 4 bases and J by 6 bases; unmatched bases: 11. The CDR3 nucleotides read TGTGCCAGCAGCCAGACTAGCGGGGGGGCCGGTTGGAAGACCCAGTACTTC. It yields the protein CASSQTSGGAGWKTQYF.

The CDR3 nucleotides are TGTGCTAGTGGTTTGTGGGGGGGGGTAAAATCGGGCGGACCGGGGGAGCAGTACTTC. It is translated as CASGLWGGVKSGGPGEQYF. V is TRBV12-5 and J is TRBJ2-7; TRBD2 aligns across 7 bases. V trimming: 2 bases; J trimming: 7 bases; junction bases outside the gene matches: 23. Germline assignment: CDR1 LGHNT and CDR2 FRNRAP. The CDR3 loop spans 19 amino acids.

This clone was counted ten times or more. The V and J genes are TRBV2 and TRBJ2-1; TRBD2 aligns across 9 bases. Per germline, CDR1 SNHLY and CDR2 FYNNEI. Trimming took 1 base from V and 9 from J; bases not matched to a gene: 7. The CDR3 covers 15 residues. The DNA for the CDR3 is TGTGCCAGCAGTGAAGGGCGGGGGGGCCATTCTGAGCAGTTCTTC. Translation: CASSEGRGGHSEQFF.

The V gene is TRBV2, the J gene TRBJ1-2; D call uncertain. V lost 7 bases and J 7 bases, leaving 13 bases between the germline ends. This CDR3 has 12 amino acids. Germline values: CDR1 SNHLY, CDR2 FYNNEI. The CDR3 nucleotides are TGTGCCAGCACCTCCCCCGGCGGTGGCTACACCTTC. It is translated as CASTSPGGGYTF.

CDR3 in DNA: TGTGCCAGCAGTTCCTCCCCTAGCGGGGCCAGCGATACGCAGTATTTT. Protein: CASSSSPSGASDTQYF. The chain has TRBV27 and TRBJ2-3; 9 bases map to TRBD2. CDR1 is MNHEY and CDR2 is SMNVEV in the germline V gene (reference sequence). V dropped 4 bases and J dropped 6; count of bases not matched to a gene: 11. CDR3 size: 16 residues.

This clone was picked up a small number of times. The rearrangement links TRBV6-5 to TRBJ1-2, with D unclear. Trimming shortened V by 6 bases and J by 4 bases, and 12 bases separated the two germline ends. The CDR3 spans 13 residues. Germline V gives CDR1 MNHEY, CDR2 SVGAGI. The CDR3 sequence is CASRPGGGYGYTF. DNA for the CDR3: TGTGCCAGCAGGCCGGGAGGAGGCTATGGCTACACCTTC.

The chain combines TRBV2 with TRBJ1-1; TRBD1 matches 7 bases. Germline CDR1 reads SNHLY; CDR2 reads FYNNEI. The CDR3 spans 12 residues. Trimming cost V 3 bases and J 11 bases; bases outside gene matches: 6. The CDR3 loop reads CASSDQGVNAFF. The CDR3 region has the DNA TGTGCCAGCAGTGATCAGGGGGTAAACGCTTTCTTT.

This sequence joins TRBV5-1 and TRBJ1-1; 8 bases line up with TRBD1. The V segment lost 4 bases and the J segment 2 bases; nucleotides outside the gene matches: 4. The germline V gene encodes CDR1 SGHRS and CDR2 YFSETQ. This CDR3 has 14 amino acids. In DNA, the CDR3 is TGCGCCAGCAGCCCGGACAGGGAAAACACTGAAGCTTTCTTT. Protein: CASSPDRENTEAFF.

J is TRBJ2-1 and V is TRBV20-1; no clear D. Germline-derived CDR1 and CDR2 are DFQATT and SNEGSKA (reference sequence). The CDR3 extends over 11 amino acids. V gave up 3 bases and J gave up 4 bases, with 4 bases separating them. CDR3 sequence (DNA): TGCAGTGCTAGCGTATACAATGAGCAGTTCTTC. This encodes CSASVYNEQFF.

The rearrangement links TRBV7-2 to TRBJ1-5; no clear D gene. Germline-derived CDR1 and CDR2 are SGHTA and FQGNSA. The V and J ends lost 3 bases and 2 bases respectively, with 11 bases between them. The length of the CDR3 is 15 residues. CDR3 sequence reads: CASSLGGLGNQPQHF. CDR3 DNA: TGTGCCAGCAGCTTGGGAGGCCTGGGCAATCAGCCCCAGCATTTT.

V and J are TRBV11-2 and TRBJ2-1, with no clear D. The germline V gene has CDR1 SGHAT and CDR2 FQNNGV. This CDR3 has 14 residues. Trimming stripped 1 base from V and 5 bases from J, with 9 bases between. CDR3 bases: TGTGCCAGCAGCTTAGGCCGACTGAACAATGAGCAGTTCTTC. Its protein product is CASSLGRLNNEQFF.

The chain links TRBV12-5 to TRBJ2-3; 14 bases agree with TRBD2. V trimming: 5 bases; J trimming: 6 bases; junction bases outside the gene matches: 16. CDR3 length: 19 residues. From germline, CDR1 is LGHNT and CDR2 FRNRAP. CDR3 bases: TGTGCTAGTGGTCCCCGGAGCGGGACTAGCGGGGGCCCCGCCGATACGCAGTATTTT. This gives the protein CASGPRSGTSGGPADTQYF.

The chain carries TRBV6-1 and TRBJ2-5; tentatively, D is TRBD2 (6 bases). The CDR3 covers 13 residues. Germline-derived CDR1 and CDR2 are MNHNS and SASEGT. The V end was cut by 6 bases, the J end by 2 bases, with 10 bases between. In DNA, the CDR3 is TGTGCCAGCAGGCCGGGAGTACAAGAGACCCAGTACTTC. Its protein is CASRPGVQETQYF.

The count of this clone is one. The chain has TRBV29-1 and TRBJ1-1; 7 nucleotides agree with TRBD1. Germline V gene sequence: CDR1 SQVTM, CDR2 ANQGSEA. The CDR3 is made up of 11 amino acids. Trimming cost V 5 bases and J 11 bases; bases outside gene matches: 8. The CDR3 here is CSVQQGPVAFF. DNA of the CDR3: TGCAGCGTTCAACAGGGGCCGGTCGCTTTCTTT.

The CDR3 DNA reads TGTGCCAGCAGCCGGACAGGTTACGAGCAGTACTTC. It encodes CASSRTGYEQYF. This sequence joins TRBV11-3 and TRBJ2-7, with 7 bases that match TRBD1. V shed 5 bases and J 4 bases; nucleotides not matched to a gene: 2. This CDR3 contains 12 residues. CDR1 and CDR2 from the germline V gene are SGHNT and YENEEA.

CDR3 nucleotide sequence: TGTGCCAGCAGCCCCCGACTAGCGGGAAACCAAGAGACCCAGTACTTC. Translated: CASSPRLAGNQETQYF. The V and J genes are TRBV5-6 and TRBJ2-5; 11 bases are a match to TRBD2. Germline loops: CDR1 SGHDT, CDR2 YYEEEE. V shed 4 bases and J 0 bases; nucleotides not matched to a gene: 5. The CDR3 is made up of 16 amino acids.